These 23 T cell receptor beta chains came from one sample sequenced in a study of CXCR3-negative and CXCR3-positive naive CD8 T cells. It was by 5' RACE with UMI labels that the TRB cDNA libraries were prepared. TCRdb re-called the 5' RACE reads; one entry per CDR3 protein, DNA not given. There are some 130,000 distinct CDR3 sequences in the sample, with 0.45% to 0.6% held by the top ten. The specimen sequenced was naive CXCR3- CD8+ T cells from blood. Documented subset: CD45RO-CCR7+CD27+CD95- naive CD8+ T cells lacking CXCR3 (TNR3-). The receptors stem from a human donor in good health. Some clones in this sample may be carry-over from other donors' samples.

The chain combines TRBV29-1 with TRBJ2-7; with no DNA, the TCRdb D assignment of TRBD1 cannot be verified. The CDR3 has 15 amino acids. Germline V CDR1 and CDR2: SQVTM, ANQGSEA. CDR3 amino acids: CSVHLTTGVDYEQYF.

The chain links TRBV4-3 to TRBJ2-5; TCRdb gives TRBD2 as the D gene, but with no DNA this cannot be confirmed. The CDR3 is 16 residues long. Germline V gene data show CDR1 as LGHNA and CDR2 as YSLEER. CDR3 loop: CASSQDHGQGGETQYF.

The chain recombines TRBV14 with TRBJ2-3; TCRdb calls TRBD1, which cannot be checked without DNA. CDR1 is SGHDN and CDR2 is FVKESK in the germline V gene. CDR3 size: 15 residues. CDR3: CASSQAGASTDTQYF.

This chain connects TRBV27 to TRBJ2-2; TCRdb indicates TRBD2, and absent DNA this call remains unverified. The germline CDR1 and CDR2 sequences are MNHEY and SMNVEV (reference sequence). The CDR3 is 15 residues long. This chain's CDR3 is CASSLLAGSSGELFF.

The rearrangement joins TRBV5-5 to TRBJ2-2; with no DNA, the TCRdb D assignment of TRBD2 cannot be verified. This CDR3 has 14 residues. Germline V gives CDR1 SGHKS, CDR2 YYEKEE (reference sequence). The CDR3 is CASSLATGGPQLFF.

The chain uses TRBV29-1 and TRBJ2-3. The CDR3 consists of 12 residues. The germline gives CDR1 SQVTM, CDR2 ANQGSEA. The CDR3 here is CSVEPTPDTQYF.

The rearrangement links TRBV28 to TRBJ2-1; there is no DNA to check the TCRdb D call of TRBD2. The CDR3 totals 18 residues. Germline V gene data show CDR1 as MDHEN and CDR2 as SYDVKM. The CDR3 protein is CASSLSSGRASSYNEQFF.

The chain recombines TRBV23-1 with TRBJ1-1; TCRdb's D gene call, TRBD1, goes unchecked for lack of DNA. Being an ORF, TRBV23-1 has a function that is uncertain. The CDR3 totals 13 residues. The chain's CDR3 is CASTGHPCTEAFF.

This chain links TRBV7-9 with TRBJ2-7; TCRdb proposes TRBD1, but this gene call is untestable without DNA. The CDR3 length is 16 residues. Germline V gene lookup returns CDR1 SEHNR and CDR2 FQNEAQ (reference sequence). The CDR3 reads CASSSTPMGVTYEQYF.

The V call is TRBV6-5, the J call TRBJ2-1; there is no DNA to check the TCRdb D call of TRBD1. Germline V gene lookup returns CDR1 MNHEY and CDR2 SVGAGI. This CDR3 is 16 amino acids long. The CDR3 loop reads CASSYLGQGAGNEQFF.

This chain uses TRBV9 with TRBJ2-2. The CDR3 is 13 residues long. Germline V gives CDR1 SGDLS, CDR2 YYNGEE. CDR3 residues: CASSVELAGELFF.

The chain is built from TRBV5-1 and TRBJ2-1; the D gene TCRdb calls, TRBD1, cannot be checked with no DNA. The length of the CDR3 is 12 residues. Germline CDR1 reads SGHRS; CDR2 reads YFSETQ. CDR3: CASSWTGDEQFF.

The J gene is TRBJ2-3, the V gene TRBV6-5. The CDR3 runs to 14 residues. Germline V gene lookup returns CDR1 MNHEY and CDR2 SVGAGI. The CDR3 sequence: CASSYPGGRNTQYF.

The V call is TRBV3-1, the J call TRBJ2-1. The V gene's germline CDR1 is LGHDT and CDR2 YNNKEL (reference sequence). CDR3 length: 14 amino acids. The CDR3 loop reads CASSQGRLGNEQFF.

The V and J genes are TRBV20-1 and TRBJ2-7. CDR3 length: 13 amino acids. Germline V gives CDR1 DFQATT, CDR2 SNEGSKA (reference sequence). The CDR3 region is CSAYYGEFYEQYF.

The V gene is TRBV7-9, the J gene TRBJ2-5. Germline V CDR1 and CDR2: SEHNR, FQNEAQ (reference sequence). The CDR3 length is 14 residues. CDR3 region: CASRSDQVQETQYF.

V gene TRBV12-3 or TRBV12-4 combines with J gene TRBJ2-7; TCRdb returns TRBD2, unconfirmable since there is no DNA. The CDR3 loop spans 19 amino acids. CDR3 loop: CASSFSGLAGCPTPGEQYF.

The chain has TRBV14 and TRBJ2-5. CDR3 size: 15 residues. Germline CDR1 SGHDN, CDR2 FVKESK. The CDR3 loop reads CASSLGISRVETQYF.

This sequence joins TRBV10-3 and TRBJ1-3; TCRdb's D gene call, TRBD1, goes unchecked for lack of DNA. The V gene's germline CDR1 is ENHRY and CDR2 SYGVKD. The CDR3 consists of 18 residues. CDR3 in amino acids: CAISEWDSALVSGNTIYF.

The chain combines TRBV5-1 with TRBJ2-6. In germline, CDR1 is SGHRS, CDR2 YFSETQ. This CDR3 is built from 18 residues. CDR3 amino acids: CASSWSGAGGSGANVLTF.

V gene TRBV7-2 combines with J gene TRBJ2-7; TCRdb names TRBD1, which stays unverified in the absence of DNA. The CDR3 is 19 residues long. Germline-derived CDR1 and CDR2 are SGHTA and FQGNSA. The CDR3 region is CASSDGSIGTLAKSYEQYF.

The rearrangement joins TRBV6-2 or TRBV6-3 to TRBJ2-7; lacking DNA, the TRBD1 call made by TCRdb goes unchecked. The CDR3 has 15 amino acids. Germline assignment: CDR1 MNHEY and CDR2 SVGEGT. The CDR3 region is CASSYAGTGKSEQYF.

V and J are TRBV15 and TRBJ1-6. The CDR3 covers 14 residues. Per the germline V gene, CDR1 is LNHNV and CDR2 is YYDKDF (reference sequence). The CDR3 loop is CATSRDRANSPLHF.